This TCR beta chain appears in the sequencing data of a study of breast tumors, draining lymph nodes, adjacent tissues. Many counts were recorded for this clonotype. The antigen is undetermined. Germline V CDR1 and CDR2: KGHDR, SFDVKD. The CDR3 has 16 amino acids. V gave up 4 bases and J gave up 10 bases; unmatched junction bases: 11. Regarding the study as a whole: Findings are consistent with lymph node origin and intratumoral expansion of most tumor T cells. Tumor TCR diversity was below lymph nodes but above nontumor tissue. Data only fit, rather than demonstrated, lymph node origin of most tumor T cells. Luminal-like breast cancer showed significantly higher tumor–nontumor repertoire similarity than basal-like.

TCRdb reprocessed the multiplex PCR reads via MiXCR and lists one record per CDR3 protein. The data show about 130,000 distinct CDR3 sequences, roughly 20% seen once. Breast cancer patients provided tissue from their axillary draining lymph nodes. Sequencing was carried out using axillary lymph node tissue. This TCR came from a female donor with breast cancer. Some clones in this sample may be carry-over from other donors' samples. The chain carries TRBV24-1 and TRBJ2-1; 11 nucleotides line up with TRBD2. The CDR3 DNA sequence: TGTGCCACCAGTGACAGACTAGCGGGGACGATGGGGGAGCAGTTCTTC. Its protein is CATSDRLAGTMGEQFF.